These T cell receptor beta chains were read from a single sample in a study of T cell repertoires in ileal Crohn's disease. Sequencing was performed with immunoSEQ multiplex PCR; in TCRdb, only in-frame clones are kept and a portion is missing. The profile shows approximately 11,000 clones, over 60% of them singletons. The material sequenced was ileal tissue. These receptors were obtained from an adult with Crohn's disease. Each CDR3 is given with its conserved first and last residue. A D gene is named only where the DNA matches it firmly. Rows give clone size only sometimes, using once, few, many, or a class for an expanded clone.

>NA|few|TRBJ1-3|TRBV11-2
TGTGCCAGCAGCTCGGACGGGGTCCGTGGAAACACCATATATTTT
CASSSDGVRGNTIYF
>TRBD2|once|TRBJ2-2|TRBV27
TGTGCCACATGTCCTAGCGGGAGGCTCCTGAACACCGGGGAGCTGTTTTTT
CATCPSGRLLNTGELFF
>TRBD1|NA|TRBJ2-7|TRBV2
TGTGCCAGCAGCTCCGGGACAGGCTTCTACGAGCAGTACTTC
CASSSGTGFYEQYF
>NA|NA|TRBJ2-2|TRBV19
TGTGCCAGTAAGGACAGTGGATTAGAGACCGGGGAGCTGTTTTTT
CASKDSGLETGELFF
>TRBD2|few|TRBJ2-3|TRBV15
TGTGCCACCAGCAGAGTCCGGACTAGCGGGATATTGGGGACAGATACGCAGTATTTT
CATSRVRTSGILGTDTQYF
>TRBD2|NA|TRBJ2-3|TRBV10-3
TGTGCCACCAATCTAGCGGGAGTGACAGATACGCAGTATTTT
CATNLAGVTDTQYF
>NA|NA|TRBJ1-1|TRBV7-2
TGTGCCAGCAGCTTAAGGACAGCCCTTGAAGCTTTCTTT
CASSLRTALEAFF
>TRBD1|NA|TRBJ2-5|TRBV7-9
TGTGCCAGCAGCTCCCGGGCAGGGGGCGAGGAGACCCAGTACTTC
CASSSRAGGEETQYF
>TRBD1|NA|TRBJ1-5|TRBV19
TGTGCCAGTAGTATACCACAGGGGGCGCAGGGAAGCAATCAGCCCCAGCATTTT
CASSIPQGAQGSNQPQHF
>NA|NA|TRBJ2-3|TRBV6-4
TGTGCCAGCAGTGGCGGGTCGCTCGATGGCACAGATACGCAGTATTTT
CASSGGSLDGTDTQYF